Given below is one T cell receptor (beta chain) in context. The source of the sample is a study of blood T cell repertoires in COVID-19. Across the study: Some COVID-19 samples were acute and others convalescent; all came from the United States, Italy and Spain.

Assay used: immunoSEQ multiplex PCR; TCRdb lists only in-frame clones, some missing. The sample holds over 85,000 clones, about four fifths seen once. V was pared by 7 bases and J by 3 bases, with 12 bases between. Germline V gene lookup returns CDR1 MNHEY and CDR2 SVGAGI. This CDR3 region has 13 residues. Sequenced input: peripheral blood. The TCR was taken from an older woman with acute or convalescent COVID-19. The chain is built from TRBV6-5 and TRBJ1-1; weak D call: TRBD1 (6 bases). This CDR3 is CASTRGADTEAFF. The CDR3 nucleotides are TGTGCCAGCACCCGGGGGGCGGACACTGAAGCTTTCTTT.